Listed below are T cell receptor beta chains from one sample, sequenced in a study of blood T cell repertoires in COVID-19. Clones were read by immunoSEQ multiplex PCR, and TCRdb kept only the in-frame ones, dropping some. The table includes about 240,000 clones, around 90% detected once. Sequenced sample: peripheral blood. The receptors shown here come from a man in his sixties who had recovered from COVID-19. CDR3s include the opening cysteine and the closing phenylalanine or tryptophan. The D gene is left open where the match is weak. Clone size is stated in some rows and not others, as once, few, many or a class when expanded.

d_call	j_call	v_call	clone_size	cdr3_nt	cdr3_aa
NA	TRBJ1-3	TRBV24-1	NA	TGTGCCACCAGTGATCCCAGGGTCTCTGGAAACACCATATATTTT	CATSDPRVSGNTIYF
NA	TRBJ2-7	TRBV4-1	NA	TGCGCCAGCAGCCAAGGGGGGCGGACTCTCTACGAGCAGTACTTC	CASSQGGRTLYEQYF
NA	TRBJ2-7	TRBV7-6	NA	TGTGCCAGCAGCTCAACAGGCGAGCAGTACTTC	CASSSTGEQYF
NA	TRBJ2-5	TRBV24-1	NA	TGTGCCACCAGTGACCGGAGGGCCAGGGGACTACAAGAGACCCAGTACTTC	CATSDRRARGLQETQYF
TRBD1	TRBJ1-3	TRBV5-6	NA	TGTGCCAGCAGCCTGTCGGGACAGGGGTTGGGAGGAAACACCATATATTTT	CASSLSGQGLGGNTIYF
TRBD1	TRBJ1-6	TRBV2	NA	TGTGCCAGCAGTGGACAGGGGGCTCGGTTTAATTCACCCCTCCACTTT	CASSGQGARFNSPLHF
NA	TRBJ1-5	TRBV24-1	NA	TGTGCCACCAGTGATTTTGGAGATCAGCCCCAGCATTTT	CATSDFGDQPQHF
TRBD1	TRBJ2-2	TRBV19	NA	TGTGCCAGTAGTTGGAATACAGGGGGCGCGAACACCGGGGAGCTGTTTTTT	CASSWNTGGANTGELFF
TRBD1	TRBJ2-3	TRBV5-1	NA	TGCGCCAGCAGCTTGTGGGGACAGGGGAGAGATACGCAGTATTTT	CASSLWGQGRDTQYF
NA	TRBJ2-1	TRBV24-1	NA	TGTGCCACCAGTGATTTTCCCGGGACAACCAGCTCCTACAATGAGCAGTTCTTC	CATSDFPGTTSSYNEQFF
NA	TRBJ2-7	TRBV6-6	NA	TGTGCGGCGAAGGGGCTAGACGAGCAGTACTTC	CAAKGLDEQYF
TRBD1	TRBJ1-5	TRBV19	NA	TGTGCCAGTAGTGCAGTAGACAGGGGGAACAATCAGCCCCAGCATTTT	CASSAVDRGNNQPQHF
NA	TRBJ1-1	TRBV9	few	TGTGCCAGCAGCCCACAGGAACCGGCCCTGAACACTGAAGCTTTCTTT	CASSPQEPALNTEAFF
NA	TRBJ1-2	TRBV18	once	TGTGCCAGCTCACCCACCCGCGATGGCTACACCTTC	CASSPTRDGYTF
TRBD2	TRBJ2-1	TRBV5-1	NA	TGCGCCAGCAGCTTGGGAGCCTGGGCGGGGGGGCGTAATGAGCAGTTCTTC	CASSLGAWAGGRNEQFF
NA	TRBJ2-3	TRBV6-6	once	TGTGCCAGCAGGCCCCAACTAACTAGCACAGATACGCAGTATTTT	CASRPQLTSTDTQYF
TRBD1	TRBJ1-6	TRBV18	NA	TGTGCCAGCTCGACGGGACAGGGGCAGAATTCACCCCTCCACTTT	CASSTGQGQNSPLHF
NA	TRBJ1-6	TRBV2	NA	TGTGCCAGCAGTGAAGACAGGGTCTCACCCCTCCACTTT	CASSEDRVSPLHF
NA	TRBJ2-1	TRBV12-3/TRBV12-4	NA	TGTGCCAGCAGTTCCCGGGGGAACAATGAGCAGTTCTTC	CASSSRGNNEQFF
NA	TRBJ2-7	TRBV28	NA	TGTGCCAGCAGTCGCACTCCTACCTACGAGCAGTACTTC	CASSRTPTYEQYF
TRBD1	TRBJ2-7	TRBV2	NA	TGTGCCAGCCTGACAGGGGGCTACGAGCAGTACTTC	CASLTGGYEQYF
TRBD1	TRBJ1-4	TRBV28	NA	TGTGCCAGCAGCCTCACGGGACAGCGACACAAACTGTTTTTT	CASSLTGQRHKLFF
NA	TRBJ1-6	TRBV5-1	NA	TGCGCCAGCAGGGTGCGCGGGGGCGAGGCACCCCTCCACTTT	CASRVRGGEAPLHF
NA	TRBJ2-2	TRBV9	NA	TGTGCCAGCAGCGTATTGGGCAGCTACACCGGGGAGCTGTTTTTT	CASSVLGSYTGELFF
TRBD1	TRBJ1-5	TRBV28	NA	TGTGCCAGCAGTGCTGCCCTAGGGGGCGGCAATCAGCCCCAGCATTTT	CASSAALGGGNQPQHF
NA	TRBJ2-3	TRBV4-1	NA	TGCGCCAGCAGCCAAGAAGTAGTGGCCAGGGGAAGGGATACGCAGTATTTT	CASSQEVVARGRDTQYF
NA	TRBJ1-2	TRBV12-3/TRBV12-4	NA	TGTGCCAGCAGGGTGACAGGACGAGGTGGCTACACCTTC	CASRVTGRGGYTF
TRBD1	TRBJ2-5	TRBV2	NA	TGTGCCAGCAAAGGACAGGTGGCGGAGACCCAGTACTTC	CASKGQVAETQYF
NA	TRBJ1-6	TRBV11-2	NA	TGTGCCAGCAGCCAAGTACGGGGCTCCTATAATTCACCCCTCCACTTT	CASSQVRGSYNSPLHF
NA	TRBJ1-1	TRBV19	NA	TGTGCCAGTAGTATAATTTTCGCGGAGGGTGGCGGCACTGAAGCTTTCTTT	CASSIIFAEGGGTEAFF
TRBD1	TRBJ2-1	TRBV6-5	NA	TGTGCCAGCTACCCCGGACAGGGCTACAATGAGCAGTTCTTC	CASYPGQGYNEQFF
TRBD1	TRBJ1-6	TRBV5-1	once	TGCGCCAGCAGCATGACAGGGGATACCTATAATTCACCCCTCCACTTT	CASSMTGDTYNSPLHF
TRBD2	TRBJ2-1	TRBV6-1	few	TGTGCCAGCAGTGAAGCTAGCGGGGGGTACAATGAGCAGTTCTTC	CASSEASGGYNEQFF
NA	TRBJ1-4	TRBV10-3	few	TGTGCCACCCGGGGTGGATCTAATGAAAAACTGTTTTTT	CATRGGSNEKLFF
NA	TRBJ1-2	TRBV5-5	NA	TGTGCCAGCAGCCAAGAGGCAGGGGTTGATATCTATGGCTACACCTTC	CASSQEAGVDIYGYTF
NA	TRBJ1-6	TRBV20-1	few	TGCAGTGCTAGTAGGGCAGGGGTTAGAGGTAATTCACCCCTCCACTTT	CSASRAGVRGNSPLHF
TRBD1	TRBJ2-7	TRBV19	NA	TGTGCCAGTAGCCCGCCTAGGGGGCGAGGATACGAGCAGTACTTC	CASSPPRGRGYEQYF
TRBD2	TRBJ2-3	TRBV11-2	NA	TGTGCCAGCAGCCGGACTAGCGGGGGGTTTGCAGATACGCAGTATTTT	CASSRTSGGFADTQYF
NA	TRBJ1-1	TRBV9	NA	TGTGCCACCCAAAGGGCGCCGGCCGGGACTGGGGTCACTGAAGCTTTCTTT	CATQRAPAGTGVTEAFF
NA	TRBJ2-7	TRBV4-1	NA	TGCGCCAGCAGCCAAGCTGAATCAGCCTACGAGCAGTACTTC	CASSQAESAYEQYF
NA	TRBJ1-4	TRBV3-1/TRBV3-2	NA	TGTGCCAGCAGCCAAGCCATTGAGCTGTTTTTT	CASSQAIELFF
TRBD1	TRBJ1-2	TRBV24-1	many	TGTGCCACCAGTGCGGGACAGGGGACCTATGGCTACACCTTC	CATSAGQGTYGYTF
NA	TRBJ1-2	TRBV5-1	few	TGCGCCAGCAGCTTGGGCGGGGACCTCTATGGCTACACCTTC	CASSLGGDLYGYTF
TRBD1	TRBJ1-5	TRBV7-9	NA	TGTGCCAGCAGCTTAGGGGGAAGGGGGCAGGGGCCCCAGCATTTT	CASSLGGRGQGPQHF
TRBD1	TRBJ2-2	TRBV12-3/TRBV12-4	once	TGTGCCAGCAGAGACAGGGTGTCCGGGGAGCTGTTTTTT	CASRDRVSGELFF
TRBD2	TRBJ2-1	TRBV24-1	NA	TGTGCCACCAGTGATGGACTAGTCCATGAGCAGTTCTTC	CATSDGLVHEQFF
NA	TRBJ1-2	TRBV7-9	NA	TGTGCCAGCAGCTCCTTGACAGCCTACACCTTC	CASSSLTAYTF
NA	TRBJ2-1	TRBV20-1	few	TGCAGTGCTAGTGTGAGGAGGGCTAGCTCCTACAATGAGCAGTTCTTC	CSASVRRASSYNEQFF
TRBD1	TRBJ2-2	TRBV11-3	NA	TGTGCCAGCAGCTCCTCGGGACAGCCGAACACCGGGGAGCTGTTTTTT	CASSSSGQPNTGELFF
TRBD2	TRBJ2-1	TRBV4-2	NA	TGTGCCAGCAGCCAAGATGGGACTAGCGACAATGAGCAGTTCTTC	CASSQDGTSDNEQFF